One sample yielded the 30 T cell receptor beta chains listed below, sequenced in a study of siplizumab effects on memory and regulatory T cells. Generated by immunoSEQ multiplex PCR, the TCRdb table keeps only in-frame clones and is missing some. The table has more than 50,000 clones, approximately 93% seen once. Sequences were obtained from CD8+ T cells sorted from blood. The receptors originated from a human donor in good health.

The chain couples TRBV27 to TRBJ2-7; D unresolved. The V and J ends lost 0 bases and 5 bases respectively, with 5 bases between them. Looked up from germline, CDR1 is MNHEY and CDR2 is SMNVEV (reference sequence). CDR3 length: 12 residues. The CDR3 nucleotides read TGTGCCAGCAGTTTATCAGGGCACGAGCAGTACTTC. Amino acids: CASSLSGHEQYF.

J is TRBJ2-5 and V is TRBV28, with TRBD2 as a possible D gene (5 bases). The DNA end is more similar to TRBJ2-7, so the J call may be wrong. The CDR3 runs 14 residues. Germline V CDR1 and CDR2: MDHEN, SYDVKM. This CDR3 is CASSRAGLVYEQYF. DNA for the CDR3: TGTGCCAGCAGTCGCGCGGGTTTGGTCTACGAGCAGTACTTC.

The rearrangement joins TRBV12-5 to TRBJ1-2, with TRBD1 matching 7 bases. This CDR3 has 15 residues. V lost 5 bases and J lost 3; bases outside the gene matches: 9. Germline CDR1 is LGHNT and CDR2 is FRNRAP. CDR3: CASGTLQGIDYGYTF. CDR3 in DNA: TGTGCTAGTGGTACCCTACAGGGGATTGACTATGGCTACACCTTC. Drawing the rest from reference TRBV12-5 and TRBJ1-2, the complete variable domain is DARVTQTPRHKVTEMGQEVTMRCQPILGHNTVFWYRQTMMQGLELLAYFRNRAPLDDSGMPKDRFSAEMPDATLATLKIQPSEPRDSAVYFCASGTLQGIDYGYTFGSGTRLTVV.

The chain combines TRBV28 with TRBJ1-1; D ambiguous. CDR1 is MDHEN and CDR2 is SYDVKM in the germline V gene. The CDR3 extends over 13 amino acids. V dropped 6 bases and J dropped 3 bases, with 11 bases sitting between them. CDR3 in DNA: TGTGCCAGCAGAAACTTGGGGTACACTGAAGCTTTCTTT. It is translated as CASRNLGYTEAFF.

This chain's CDR3 is CASSIQGADYEQYF. In nucleotides, the CDR3 is TGTGCCAGTAGTATTCAGGGGGCGGACTACGAGCAGTACTTC. The J gene is TRBJ2-7, the V gene TRBV19; TRBD1 matches at 8 bases. This CDR3 region has 14 residues. Looked up from germline, CDR1 is LNHDA and CDR2 is SQIVND (reference sequence). Trimming at V came to 3 bases and at J to 3 bases, leaving 4 bases not matched to a gene.

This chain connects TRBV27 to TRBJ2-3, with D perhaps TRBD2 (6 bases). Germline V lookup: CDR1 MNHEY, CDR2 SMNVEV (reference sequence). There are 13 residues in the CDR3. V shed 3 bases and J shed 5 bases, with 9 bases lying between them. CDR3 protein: CASSFGEEDTQYF. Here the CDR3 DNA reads TGTGCCAGCAGTTTTGGGGAGGAAGATACGCAGTATTTT.

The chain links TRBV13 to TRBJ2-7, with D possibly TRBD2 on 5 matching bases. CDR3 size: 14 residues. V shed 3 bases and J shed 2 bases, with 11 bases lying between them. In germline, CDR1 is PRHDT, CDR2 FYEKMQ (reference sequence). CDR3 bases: TGTGCCAGCAGCTTTTCAGCGGCGCCCTACGAGCAGTACTTC. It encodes CASSFSAAPYEQYF.

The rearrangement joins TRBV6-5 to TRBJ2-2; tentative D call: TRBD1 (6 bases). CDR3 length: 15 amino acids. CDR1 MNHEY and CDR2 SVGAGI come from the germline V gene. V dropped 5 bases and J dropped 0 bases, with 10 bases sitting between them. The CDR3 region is CASSPDSTNTGELFF. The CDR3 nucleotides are TGTGCCAGCAGTCCGGACAGTACGAACACCGGGGAGCTGTTTTTT.

CDR3 residues: CAIIGGPSTDTQYF. The CDR3, as DNA: TGTGCCATCATTGGCGGGCCTAGCACAGATACGCAGTATTTT. The rearrangement joins TRBV10-3 to TRBJ2-3; D is perhaps TRBD2 (5 bases). Germline CDR1 reads ENHRY; CDR2 reads SYGVKD. Trimming shortened V by 7 bases and J by 0 bases, and 11 bases separated the two germline ends. The CDR3 is made up of 14 amino acids.

Written as DNA, the CDR3 is TGTGCCAGCAGCTCGGCCAGGGAAGCCAAAAACATTCAGTACTTC. Residues: CASSSAREAKNIQYF. The V gene is TRBV7-9, the J gene TRBJ2-4, with D possibly TRBD1 on 5 matching bases. The CDR3 consists of 15 residues. Germline CDR1 is SEHNR and CDR2 is FQNEAQ (reference sequence). V gave up 4 bases and J gave up 0 bases, with 10 bases separating them.

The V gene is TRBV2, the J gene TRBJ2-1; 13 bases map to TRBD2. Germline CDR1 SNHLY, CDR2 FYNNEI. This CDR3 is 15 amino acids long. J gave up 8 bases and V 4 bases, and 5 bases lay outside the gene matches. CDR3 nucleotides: TGTGCCAGCAGTGGGACTAGCGGGAGTCGGGATGAGCAGTTCTTC. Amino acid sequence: CASSGTSGSRDEQFF.

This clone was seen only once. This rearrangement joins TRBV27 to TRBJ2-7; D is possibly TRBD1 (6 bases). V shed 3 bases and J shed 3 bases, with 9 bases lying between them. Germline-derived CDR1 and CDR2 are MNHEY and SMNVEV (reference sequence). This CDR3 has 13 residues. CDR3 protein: CASSFGQIYEQYF. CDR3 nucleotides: TGTGCCAGCAGTTTTGGACAGATCTACGAGCAGTACTTC.

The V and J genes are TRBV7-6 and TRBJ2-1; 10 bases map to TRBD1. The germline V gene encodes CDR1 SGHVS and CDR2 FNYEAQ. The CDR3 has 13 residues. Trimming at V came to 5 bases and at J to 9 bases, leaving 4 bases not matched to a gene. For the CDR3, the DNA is TGTGCCAGCAGCCGGGACAGGGGCGGTGAGCAGTTCTTC. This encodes CASSRDRGGEQFF. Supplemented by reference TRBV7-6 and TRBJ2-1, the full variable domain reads GAGVSQSPRYKVTKRGQDVALRCDPISGHVSLYWYRQALGQGPEFLTYFNYEAQQDKSGLPNDRFSAERPEGSISTLTIQRTEQRDSAMYRCASSRDRGGEQFFGPGTRLTVL.

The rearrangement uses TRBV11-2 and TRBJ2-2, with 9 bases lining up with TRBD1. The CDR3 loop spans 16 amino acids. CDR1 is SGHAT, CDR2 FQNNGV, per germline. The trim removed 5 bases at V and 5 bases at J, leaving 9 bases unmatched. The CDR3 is CASSAYGTGSTGELFF. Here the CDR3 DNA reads TGTGCCAGCAGCGCGTACGGGACAGGGAGTACCGGGGAGCTGTTTTTT.

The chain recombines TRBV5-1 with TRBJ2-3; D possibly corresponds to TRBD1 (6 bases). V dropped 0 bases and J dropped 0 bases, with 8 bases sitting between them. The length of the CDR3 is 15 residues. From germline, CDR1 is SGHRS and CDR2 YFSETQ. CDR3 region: CASSLAGQSTDTQYF. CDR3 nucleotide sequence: TGCGCCAGCAGCTTGGCCGGACAGAGCACAGATACGCAGTATTTT.

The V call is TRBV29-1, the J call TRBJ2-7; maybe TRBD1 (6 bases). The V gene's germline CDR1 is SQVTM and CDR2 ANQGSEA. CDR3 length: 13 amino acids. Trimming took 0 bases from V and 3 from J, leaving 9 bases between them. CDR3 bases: TGCAGCGTTGAAGAAGGGGGTAACTACGAGCAGTACTTC. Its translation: CSVEEGGNYEQYF.

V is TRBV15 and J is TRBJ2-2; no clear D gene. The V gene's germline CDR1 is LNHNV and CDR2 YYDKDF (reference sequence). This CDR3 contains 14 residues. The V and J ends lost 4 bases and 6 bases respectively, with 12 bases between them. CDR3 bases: TGTGCCACCAGCAAATATCGGTACCCCGGGGAGCTGTTTTTT. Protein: CATSKYRYPGELFF.

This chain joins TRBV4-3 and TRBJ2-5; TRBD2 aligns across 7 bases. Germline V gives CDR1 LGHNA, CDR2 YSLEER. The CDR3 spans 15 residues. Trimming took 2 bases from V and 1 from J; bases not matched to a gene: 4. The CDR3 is CASSQWSGGQETQYF. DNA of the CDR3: TGCGCCAGCAGCCAATGGTCGGGAGGCCAAGAGACCCAGTACTTC.

CDR3 in DNA: TGTGCCAGCAGTCCTGTGGCGGGACTAGCGGGCCGCACAGATACGCAGTATTTT. The encoded protein is CASSPVAGLAGRTDTQYF. The chain recombines TRBV27 with TRBJ2-3; 12 bases are shared with TRBD2. The CDR3 runs to 18 residues. The germline V gene encodes CDR1 MNHEY and CDR2 SMNVEV (reference sequence). Losses at the gene ends were 5 bases for V and 1 base for J; bases not matched to a gene: 10.

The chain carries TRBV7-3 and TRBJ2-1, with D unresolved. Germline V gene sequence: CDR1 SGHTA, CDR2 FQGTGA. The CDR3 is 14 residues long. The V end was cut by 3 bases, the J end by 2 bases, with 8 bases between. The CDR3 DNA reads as TGTGCCAGCAGCTTTGGTGGCACCTACAATGAGCAGTTCTTC. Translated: CASSFGGTYNEQFF.

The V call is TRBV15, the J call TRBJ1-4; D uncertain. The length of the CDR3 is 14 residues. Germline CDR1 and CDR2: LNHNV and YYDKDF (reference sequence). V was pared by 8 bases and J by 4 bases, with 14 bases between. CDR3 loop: CATQSRADNEKLFF. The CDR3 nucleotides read TGTGCCACCCAGAGTCGAGCTGATAATGAAAAACTGTTTTTT.

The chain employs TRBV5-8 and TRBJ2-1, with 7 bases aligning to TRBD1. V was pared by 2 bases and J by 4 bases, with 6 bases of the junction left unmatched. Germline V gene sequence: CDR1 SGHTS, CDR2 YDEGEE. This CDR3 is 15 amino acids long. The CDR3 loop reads CASSFTGESYNEQFF. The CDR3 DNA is TGTGCCAGCAGCTTTACAGGGGAGTCGTACAATGAGCAGTTCTTC. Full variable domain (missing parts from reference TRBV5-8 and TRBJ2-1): EAGVTQSPTHLIKTRGQQATLRCSPISGHTSVYWYQQALGLGLQFLLWYDEGEERNRGNFPPRFSGRQFPNYSSELNVNALELEDSALYLCASSFTGESYNEQFFGPGTRLTVL.

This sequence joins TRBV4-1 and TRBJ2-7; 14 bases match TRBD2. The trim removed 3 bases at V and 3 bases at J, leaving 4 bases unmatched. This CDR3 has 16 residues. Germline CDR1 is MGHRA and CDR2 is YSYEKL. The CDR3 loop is CASSQQGLAGVYEQYF. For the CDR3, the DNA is TGCGCCAGCAGCCAGCAGGGACTAGCGGGAGTCTACGAGCAGTACTTC.

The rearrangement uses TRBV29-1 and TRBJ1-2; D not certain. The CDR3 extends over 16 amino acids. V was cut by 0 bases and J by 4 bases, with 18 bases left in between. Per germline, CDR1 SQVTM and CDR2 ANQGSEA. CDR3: CSVEDLSRALPYGYTF. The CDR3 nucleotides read TGCAGCGTTGAAGATCTTTCTAGGGCTCTTCCCTATGGCTACACCTTC. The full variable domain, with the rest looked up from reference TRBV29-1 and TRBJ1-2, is SAVISQKPSRDICQRGTSLTIQCQVDSQVTMMFWYRQQPGQSLTLIATANQGSEATYESGFVIDKFPISRPNLTFSTLTVSNMSPEDSSIYLCSVEDLSRALPYGYTFGSGTRLTVV.

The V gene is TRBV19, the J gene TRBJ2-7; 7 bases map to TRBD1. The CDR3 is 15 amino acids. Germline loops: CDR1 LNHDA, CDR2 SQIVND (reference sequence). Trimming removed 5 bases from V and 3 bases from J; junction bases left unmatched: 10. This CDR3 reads CASSPVGDSYYEQYF. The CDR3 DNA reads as TGTGCCAGTAGTCCCGTGGGGGACAGTTACTACGAGCAGTACTTC.

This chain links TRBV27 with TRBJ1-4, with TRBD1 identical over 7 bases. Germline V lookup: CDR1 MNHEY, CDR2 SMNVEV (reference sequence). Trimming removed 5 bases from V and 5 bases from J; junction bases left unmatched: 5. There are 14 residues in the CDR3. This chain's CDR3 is CASSRLGQNEKLFF. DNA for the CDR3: TGTGCCAGCAGTCGCCTGGGACAGAATGAAAAACTGTTTTTT.

The CDR3 loop reads CASSSAASGSGETQYF. The CDR3 DNA reads as TGCGCCAGCAGTTCCGCGGCCAGCGGGAGTGGAGAGACCCAGTACTTC. The chain couples TRBV4-1 to TRBJ2-5; 8 bases line up with TRBD2. Per germline, CDR1 MGHRA and CDR2 YSYEKL. After removal of 6 bases from V and 4 bases from J, the junction contained 13 bases not matched to a gene. The CDR3 covers 16 residues.

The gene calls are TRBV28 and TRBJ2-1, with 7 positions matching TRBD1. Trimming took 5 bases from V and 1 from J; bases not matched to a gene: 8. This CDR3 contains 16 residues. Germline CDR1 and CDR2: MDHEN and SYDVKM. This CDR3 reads CASSIPGQISYNEQFF. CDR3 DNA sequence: TGTGCCAGCAGTATACCGGGACAGATATCCTACAATGAGCAGTTCTTC.

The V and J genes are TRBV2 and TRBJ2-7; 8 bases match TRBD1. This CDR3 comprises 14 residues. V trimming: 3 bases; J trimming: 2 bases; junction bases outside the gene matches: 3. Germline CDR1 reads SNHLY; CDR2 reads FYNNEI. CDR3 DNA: TGTGCCAGCAGTGACCCGGACAGGGCCTACGAGCAGTACTTC. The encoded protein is CASSDPDRAYEQYF.

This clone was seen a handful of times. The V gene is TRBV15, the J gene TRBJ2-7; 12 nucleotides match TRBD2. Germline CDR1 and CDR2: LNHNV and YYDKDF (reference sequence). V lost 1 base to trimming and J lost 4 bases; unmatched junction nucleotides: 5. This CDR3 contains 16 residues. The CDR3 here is CATSRGDTSGGYEQYF. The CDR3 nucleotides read TGTGCCACCAGCAGAGGGGATACTAGCGGGGGGTACGAGCAGTACTTC.